The 4 T cell receptor beta chains below all came from one sample that was sequenced in a study of CD8+ T cells in alopecia areata. Sequencing used cDNA as its template, made by extracting RNA and reverse transcribing it. This table comes from immunoSEQ multiplex PCR, and its TCRdb copy is limited to in-frame clones, with some not included. The sample shows 200,000 or so clones, roughly three fifths of them seen only once. Specimen: CD8+ T cells sorted from blood. The receptors here all came from a human donor in good health.

The V gene is TRBV27, the J gene TRBJ2-4, with D perhaps given as TRBD1 or TRBD2 (5 bases each). Germline lookup yields CDR1 MNHEY and CDR2 SMNVEV (reference sequence). Trimming removed 6 bases at V and 7 bases at J, with 22 bases between. The CDR3 totals 16 residues. The CDR3 sequence is CASSLLPGPARNIQYF. CDR3 in DNA: TGTGCCAGCAGCCTCCTCCCGGGGCCTGCAAGGAACATTCAGTACTTC.

V usage is TRBV2 and J usage is TRBJ1-6; weak D call: TRBD1 (6 bases). The V and J ends lost 2 bases and 7 bases respectively, with 21 bases between them. This CDR3 spans 18 amino acids. From germline, CDR1 is SNHLY and CDR2 FYNNEI. As DNA, the CDR3 is TGTGCCAGCAGTGAATCGGGGGGCTCTCGGTTCGGGAATTCACCCCTCCACTTT. It codes for CASSESGGSRFGNSPLHF. Filled out from reference TRBV2 and TRBJ1-6, the complete variable domain reads EPEVTQTPSHQVTQMGQEVILRCVPISNHLYFYWYRQILGQKVEFLVSFYNNEISEKSEIFDDQFSVERPDGSNFTLKIRSTKLEDSAMYFCASSESGGSRFGNSPLHFGNGTRLTVT.

The CDR3 spells CASSIKAGAPNEQFF. In nucleotides, the CDR3 is TGTGCCAGTAGTATTAAAGCGGGGGCCCCCAATGAGCAGTTCTTC. The chain links TRBV19 to TRBJ2-1; 8 positions agree with TRBD2. There are 15 residues in the CDR3. CDR1 LNHDA and CDR2 SQIVND come from the germline V gene (reference sequence). The J segment lost 6 bases and the V segment lost 3 bases, leaving 7 bases of the junction unmatched. The whole variable domain, remainder taken from reference TRBV19 and TRBJ2-1, is DGGITQSPKYLFRKEGQNVTLSCEQNLNHDAMYWYRQDPGQGLRLIYYSQIVNDFQKGDIAEGYSVSREKKESFPLTVTSAQKNPTAFYLCASSIKAGAPNEQFFGPGTRLTVL.

CDR3: CSVLGAHYEQYF. The CDR3 nucleotides are TGCAGCGTTCTGGGGGCTCACTACGAGCAGTACTTC. The chain has TRBV29-1 and TRBJ2-7; tentative D call: TRBD1 (6 bases). This CDR3 has 12 amino acids. The germline V gene encodes CDR1 SQVTM and CDR2 ANQGSEA. V was pared by 5 bases and J by 3 bases, with 11 bases between.